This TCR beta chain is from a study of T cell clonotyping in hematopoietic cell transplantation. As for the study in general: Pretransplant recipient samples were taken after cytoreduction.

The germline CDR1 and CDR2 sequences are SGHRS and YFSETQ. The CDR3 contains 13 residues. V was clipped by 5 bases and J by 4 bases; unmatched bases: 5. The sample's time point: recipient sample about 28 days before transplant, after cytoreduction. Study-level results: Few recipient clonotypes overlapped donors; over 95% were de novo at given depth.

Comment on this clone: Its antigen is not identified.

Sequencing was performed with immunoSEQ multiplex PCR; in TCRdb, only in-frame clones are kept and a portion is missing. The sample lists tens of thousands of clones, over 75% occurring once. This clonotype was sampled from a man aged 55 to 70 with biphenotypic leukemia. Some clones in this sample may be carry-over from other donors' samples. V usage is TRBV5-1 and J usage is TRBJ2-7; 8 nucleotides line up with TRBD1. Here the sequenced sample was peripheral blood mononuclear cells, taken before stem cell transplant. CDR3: CASRTGDSYEQYF. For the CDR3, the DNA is TGCGCCAGCAGGACAGGGGATTCTTACGAGCAGTACTTC.